Shown below are 30 T cell receptor beta chains from a single sample sequenced in a study of cytomegalovirus exposure and HLA in healthy donors. The PCR ran on 60 Vbeta and 13 Jbeta primers. Clones were read by immunoSEQ multiplex PCR, and TCRdb kept only the in-frame ones, dropping some. The sample shows roughly 170,000 clones, around 78% of them seen only once. Material: PBMCs. These receptors came from a woman aged 45-59 years in good health and CMV-seropositive.

This clone was observed a handful of times. This sequence joins TRBV4-1 and TRBJ1-2; D gene ambiguous. This CDR3 contains 18 residues. The germline V gene encodes CDR1 MGHRA and CDR2 YSYEKL. Between the trimmed V and J ends, which lost 0 bases and 4 bases, there was a span of 21 bases. The CDR3: CASSQDRGRFVRGYGYTF. The CDR3 DNA is TGCGCCAGCAGCCAAGATCGAGGGAGGTTCGTGCGGGGCTATGGCTACACCTTC.

In regard to this clone: One end of the junction does not line up with germline, which may come from a read error. The chain combines TRBV6-1 with TRBJ1-3; the D is unclear. In germline, CDR1 is MNHNS, CDR2 SASEGT. The length of the CDR3 is 12 residues. CDR3 nucleotide sequence: TGTGCCGGCAGGTTATCTGGAAACACCATATATTTT. The encoded protein is CAGRLSGNTIYF.

This clone showed up just a few times. This chain links TRBV4-1 with TRBJ2-3; 7 nucleotides agree with TRBD2. Germline CDR1 and CDR2: MGHRA and YSYEKL. CDR3 length: 13 residues. The CDR3 region is CASNGGNTDTQYF. The CDR3 DNA reads as TGCGCTAGTAACGGGGGGAACACAGATACGCAGTATTTT.

The chain is built from TRBV7-9 and TRBJ1-2, with D tentatively TRBD1 (6 bases). The V end lost 9 bases, the J end lost 6 bases, and 8 bases lay between the germline ends. This CDR3 contains 10 residues. Germline lookup yields CDR1 SEHNR and CDR2 FQNEAQ (reference sequence). The CDR3 is CASGQNGYTF. Written as DNA, the CDR3 is TGTGCCAGTGGACAGAATGGCTACACCTTC.

This CDR3 reads CASSPERTGELFF. CDR3 sequence (DNA): TGTGCCAGCAGCCCCGAGAGGACCGGGGAGCTGTTTTTT. The V call is TRBV9, the J call TRBJ2-2; no definite D call. The CDR3 is 13 amino acids. Trimming removed 4 bases at V and 5 bases at J, with 9 bases between. Germline V lookup: CDR1 SGDLS, CDR2 YYNGEE. Full variable domain (missing parts from reference TRBV9 and TRBJ2-2): DSGVTQTPKHLITATGQRVTLRCSPRSGDLSVYWYQQSLDQGLQFLIQYYNGEERAKGNILERFSAQQFPDLHSELNLSSLELGDSALYFCASSPERTGELFFGEGSRLTVL.

The chain combines TRBV5-6 with TRBJ2-7; D is possibly TRBD1 (6 bases). The CDR3 is made up of 12 amino acids. The V gene's germline CDR1 is SGHDT and CDR2 YYEEEE. The V and J ends lost 7 bases and 0 bases respectively, with 8 bases between them. As DNA, the CDR3 is TGTGCCAGCGCACAGGGCTCCTACGAGCAGTACTTC. Its translation: CASAQGSYEQYF.

The chain uses TRBV19 and TRBJ1-2; 8 nucleotides align to TRBD1. The germline V gene has CDR1 LNHDA and CDR2 SQIVND (reference sequence). After removal of 5 bases from V and 4 bases from J, the junction contained 3 bases not matched to a gene. CDR3 size: 13 residues. CDR3 nucleotides: TGTGCCAGTAGTCAAGGGACAGGCTATGGCTACACCTTC. Protein product: CASSQGTGYGYTF.

The gene calls are TRBV7-9 and TRBJ2-7, with TRBD2 matching 7 bases. Germline CDR1 is SEHNR and CDR2 is FQNEAQ (reference sequence). The CDR3 consists of 16 residues. With 0 bases clipped from V and 6 bases from J, the junction kept 11 bases outside the gene matches. The CDR3 spells CASSLARSGESGEQYF. The DNA of the CDR3 is TGTGCCAGCAGCTTAGCCCGGAGCGGGGAATCGGGCGAGCAGTACTTC.

Only a few counts were recorded for this clone. The chain couples TRBV2 to TRBJ2-7, with a possible D match to TRBD2 (7 bases). This CDR3 comprises 12 residues. The germline gives CDR1 SNHLY, CDR2 FYNNEI. The CDR3 region has the DNA TGTGCAGGGGGGGACTCAGCGTCCGAGCAGTACTTC. Translated: CAGGDSASEQYF.

This clone has just a few counts. V and J are TRBV27 and TRBJ2-1, with D perhaps matching TRBD2 (5 bases). The CDR3 is 11 amino acids. Trimming cost V 6 bases and J 15 bases, with 15 bases left between them. Looked up from germline, CDR1 is MNHEY and CDR2 is SMNVEV (reference sequence). For the CDR3, the DNA is TGTGCCAGCAGCCGGGGAGCGAGGCTGTTCTTC. Protein: CASSRGARLFF.

Only one count was recorded for this clone. The CDR3 spells CATSRPFRGGAPNTGELFF. As DNA, the CDR3 is TGTGCCACCAGCAGACCTTTTAGGGGGGGCGCCCCGAACACCGGGGAGCTGTTTTTT. V gene TRBV15 combines with J gene TRBJ2-2, with a weak D call TRBD2 (7 bases). This CDR3 spans 19 amino acids. Germline V gives CDR1 LNHNV, CDR2 YYDKDF (reference sequence). V was clipped by 2 bases and J by 0 bases, with 19 bases between them.

Details on this clone: The same CDR3 can be traced to other DNA sequences in this sample. The rearrangement uses TRBV5-1 and TRBJ2-5; 9 positions agree with TRBD1. The CDR3 covers 14 residues. Unmatched junction bases numbered 4, after V lost 2 bases and J lost 5 bases. In germline, CDR1 is SGHRS, CDR2 YFSETQ. CDR3 coding DNA: TGCGCCAGCAGCTTAGGACAGGGGAGGGAGACCCAGTACTTC. It encodes CASSLGQGRETQYF.

This sequence joins TRBV5-5 and TRBJ1-1, with D tentatively TRBD1 (6 bases). The CDR3 contains 16 residues. The germline V and J ends were trimmed by 1 base and 0 bases, with 13 bases remaining between them. Germline V gene data show CDR1 as SGHKS and CDR2 as YYEKEE (reference sequence). The chain's CDR3 is CASSLTGNLLNTEAFF. CDR3 bases: TGTGCCAGCAGCTTGACAGGGAATCTGCTGAACACTGAAGCTTTCTTT.

The chain carries TRBV4-2 and TRBJ1-6; weak D call: TRBD1 (6 bases). V shed 4 bases and J shed 13 bases, with 35 bases lying between them. The CDR3 has 20 residues. Germline V lookup: CDR1 LGHNA, CDR2 YNFKEQ. The CDR3 reads CASSLRPGDGIRLEVSPLHF. CDR3 bases: TGTGCCAGCAGCCTGCGCCCAGGGGACGGAATTCGTTTGGAGGTCTCTCCCCTCCACTTT.

Concerning this clone: The junction shows a germline mismatch at one end, possibly a read error. The chain combines TRBV6-1 with TRBJ1-1; D is undetermined. Per germline, CDR1 MNHNS and CDR2 SASEGT. This CDR3 has 14 amino acids. The chain's CDR3 is CASSEATMNTEAFF. The CDR3 DNA sequence: TGTGCCAGCAGCGAAGCAACAATGAACACTGAAGCTTTCTTT.

This clone was counted only a few times. The V call is TRBV6-6, the J call TRBJ2-4, with 8 bases lining up with TRBD2. The ends lost 7 bases at V and 0 bases at J; junction bases unmatched: 8. This CDR3 contains 16 residues. From germline, CDR1 is MNHNY and CDR2 SVGAGI (reference sequence). CDR3 bases: TGTGCCAGCACTATGGCGGGGGGACTAGCCAAAAACATTCAGTACTTC. Translating gives CASTMAGGLAKNIQYF.

This sequence joins TRBV4-1 and TRBJ1-5; D gene unclear. V was shortened by 0 bases and J by 4 bases, with 13 bases between the two germline ends. CDR3 length: 16 residues. CDR1 and CDR2 from the germline V gene are MGHRA and YSYEKL. The CDR3 sequence: CASSQEYHTRNQPQHF. As DNA, the CDR3 is TGCGCCAGCAGCCAAGAATATCACACCCGAAATCAGCCCCAGCATTTT.

The chain is built from TRBV30 and TRBJ1-1, with TRBD1 matching over 7 bases. Trimming at V came to 4 bases and at J to 2 bases, leaving 13 bases not matched to a gene. In germline, CDR1 is GTSNPN, CDR2 SVGIG (reference sequence). The CDR3 contains 16 residues. The CDR3 sequence is CAWKRGTAARNTEAFF. DNA for the CDR3: TGTGCCTGGAAACGAGGGACAGCCGCAAGAAACACTGAAGCTTTCTTT.

The V gene is TRBV6-5, the J gene TRBJ1-2, with 9 bases fitting TRBD1. Losses at the gene ends were 6 bases for V and 3 bases for J; bases not matched to a gene: 5. The CDR3 has 14 residues. Looked up from germline, CDR1 is MNHEY and CDR2 is SVGAGI. As DNA, the CDR3 is TGTGCCAGCAGAGCCGACAGGGGGTACTATGGCTACACCTTC. Its translation is CASRADRGYYGYTF.

The gene calls are TRBV30 and TRBJ1-5; TRBD1 might be the D (6 bases). The CDR3 extends over 13 amino acids. The germline gives CDR1 GTSNPN, CDR2 SVGIG (reference sequence). V lost 5 bases and J lost 4, with 12 bases in between. The CDR3 coding sequence is TGTGCCTGGGGAGAGGGGGGGAATCAGCCCCAGCATTTT. Its translation: CAWGEGGNQPQHF.

The chain uses TRBV25-1 and TRBJ1-1; 7 nucleotides align to TRBD1. Germline assignment: CDR1 MGHDK and CDR2 SYGVNS. Germline trimming cut 4 bases from V and 8 bases from J; bases unmatched to any gene: 4. This CDR3 comprises 12 residues. The CDR3 sequence: CASSAPTGEAFF. CDR3 DNA: TGTGCCAGCAGTGCCCCGACAGGGGAAGCTTTCTTT.

This clone has just a few counts. The chain uses TRBV5-6 and TRBJ2-7; the D is unclear. Germline lookup yields CDR1 SGHDT and CDR2 YYEEEE. V shed 0 bases and J shed 2 bases, with 6 bases lying between them. CDR3 size: 13 residues. The CDR3: CASSLGPAYEQYF. DNA for the CDR3: TGTGCCAGCAGCTTGGGGCCTGCCTACGAGCAGTACTTC.

The gene calls are TRBV7-9 and TRBJ1-1, with 7 bases lining up with TRBD1. The germline gives CDR1 SEHNR, CDR2 FQNEAQ (reference sequence). V was pared by 6 bases and J by 3 bases, with 4 bases of the junction left unmatched. The CDR3 spans 13 residues. The DNA of the CDR3 is TGTGCCAGCAGACATACAGGGGACACTGAAGCTTTCTTT. Its protein product is CASRHTGDTEAFF.

This clone was counted a few times. The rearrangement joins TRBV6-5 to TRBJ2-1, with 8 bases lining up with TRBD2. Germline V gives CDR1 MNHEY, CDR2 SVGAGI. V dropped 2 bases and J dropped 12; count of bases not matched to a gene: 12. This CDR3 spans 15 amino acids. CDR3 sequence (DNA): TGTGCCAGCAGTTACCCCCTCGGAGGGGCGGGGGGGCAGTTCTTC. It codes for CASSYPLGGAGGQFF.

V and J are TRBV19 and TRBJ2-7; perhaps TRBD1 as D (6 bases). The CDR3 consists of 14 residues. CDR1 is LNHDA, CDR2 SQIVND, per germline (reference sequence). V was pared by 2 bases and J by 3 bases, with 11 bases between. Here the CDR3 DNA reads TGTGCCAGTAGTATAACAACAGGGTACTACGAGCAGTACTTC. It encodes CASSITTGYYEQYF.

V is TRBV30 and J is TRBJ1-2, with D possibly TRBD1 on 6 matching bases. Germline CDR1 GTSNPN, CDR2 SVGIG (reference sequence). The CDR3 extends over 11 amino acids. V was clipped by 2 bases and J by 6 bases, with 7 bases between them. CDR3 in amino acids: CAWSRGNGYTF. CDR3 nucleotides: TGTGCCTGGAGTAGGGGGAATGGCTACACCTTC.

This clone was seen once. J is TRBJ1-6 and V is TRBV6-5, with 7 bases that match TRBD1. CDR1 is MNHEY, CDR2 SVGAGI, per germline. This CDR3 comprises 15 residues. Trimming at V came to 6 bases and at J to 7 bases, leaving 9 bases not matched to a gene. CDR3 in amino acids: CASRLQGPINSPLHF. The CDR3 DNA reads as TGTGCCAGCAGACTACAGGGGCCAATAAATTCACCCCTCCACTTT.

This sequence joins TRBV29-1 and TRBJ2-5; TRBD1 is a possible D gene (5 bases). This CDR3 contains 15 residues. Germline V gene lookup returns CDR1 SQVTM and CDR2 ANQGSEA. The V end lost 4 bases, the J end lost 2 bases, and 17 bases lay between the germline ends. CDR3 protein: CSVAFLGQSQETQYF. The CDR3 nucleotides read TGCAGCGTTGCGTTCCTGGGGCAGAGTCAAGAGACCCAGTACTTC.

CDR3 residues: CASSATGMNTEAFF. The CDR3, as DNA: TGTGCCAGCAGTGCAACAGGGATGAACACTGAAGCTTTCTTT. The chain couples TRBV2 to TRBJ1-1, with D possibly being TRBD1 (6 bases). V shed 4 bases and J shed 0 bases, with 9 bases lying between them. This CDR3 spans 14 amino acids. CDR1 and CDR2 from the germline V gene are SNHLY and FYNNEI.

This sequence joins TRBV25-1 and TRBJ2-3; tentatively, D is TRBD2 (7 bases). The V end was cut by 7 bases, the J end by 2 bases, with 22 bases between. Germline loops: CDR1 MGHDK, CDR2 SYGVNS. CDR3 size: 17 residues. The CDR3 loop is CASNPRGGHVNTDTQYF. Here the CDR3 DNA reads TGTGCCAGCAATCCAAGGGGGGGGCATGTAAACACAGATACGCAGTATTTT.